This T cell receptor (beta chain) was sequenced during a study of identical twins. Study-wide points: With abundant cord blood beta clonotypes, insertions were fewer; memory repertoires showed no such pattern. Potential partial confounding of zero-insertion analyses by invariant MAIT and iNKT cells was noted.

TCRdb ran MiXCR on the 5' RACE reads and lists one entry per CDR3 protein. Of 640,000 or so distinct CDR3 sequences listed, over 5% are singletons. In the case of this clonotype: As yet, its antigen is unknown.

Trimming took 0 bases from V and 0 from J, leaving 8 bases between them. Germline-derived CDR1 and CDR2 are SGHTA and FQGNSA. The CDR3 has 15 amino acids. Healthy Caucasians, and only they, were the donors. The rearrangement links TRBV7-2 to TRBJ2-5; D gene ambiguous. The source material was naive T cells sorted from blood. This receptor was taken from a man aged 18 to 30 in good health. CDR3 nucleotide sequence: TGTGCCAGCAGCTTAGCGCAAGGGCACCAAGAGACCCAGTACTTC. Its translation is CASSLAQGHQETQYF.